The T cell receptor beta chain described here comes from a study of blood T cell repertoires in COVID-19. Across the study: Acute and convalescent COVID-19 specimens originated in the United States, Italy and Spain. PBMCs, B-cell-depleted T cells, or T cells provided the cDNA or gDNA that made up the material.

Authors' analysis steps: Amplifying reference gene primers gave estimates of nucleated cell counts. Using immunoSEQ multiplex PCR, the repertoire was profiled, and TCRdb retains in-frame clones only, with some absent. V and J calls and clone size come straight from that table; D and trimming were deduced from the DNA. Of more than 85,000 clones detected, approximately 90% appear once; the ten largest clones hold approximately 1.7%. CDR1 SQVTM and CDR2 ANQGSEA come from the germline V gene. V lost 3 bases and J lost 3; bases outside the gene matches: 7. This CDR3 has 16 amino acids. This clone came up once.

The TCR comes from a man in his 60s with acute or convalescent COVID-19. Sequenced sample: peripheral blood. J is TRBJ2-1 and V is TRBV29-1; 11 positions agree with TRBD2. CDR3 bases: TGCAGCGTTGACGCTAGACTAGCGGGAATCTACAATGAGCAGTTCTTC. It yields the protein CSVDARLAGIYNEQFF.